This T cell receptor beta chain is from a study of T-cell reconstitution after alpha-beta-depleted transplantation in children. Overall study findings and caveats: Reportedly, only several hundred clones from non-depleted graft cells drove alpha-beta T-cell counts at about two months. Newly produced T cells mostly provided counts and TCRbeta diversity after one year, as hyperexpanded clones declined.

TCRbeta library preparation incorporated unique molecular identifiers. TCRdb re-derived calls from the PCR reads in MiXCR, one entry per CDR3 protein. The repertoire includes more than 15,000 distinct CDR3 sequences, about 7.7% of them detected once, and 35% to 40% sits in the top ten. This clonotype was detected ten times or more. Its antigen remains unidentified. The trim removed 4 bases at V and 1 base at J, leaving 4 bases unmatched. The CDR3 extends over 14 amino acids. The germline CDR1 and CDR2 sequences are SGHRS and YFSETQ. This receptor was taken from a boy less than two years old who had a stem cell transplant for Wiskott-Aldrich syndrome, so the T cells may come from the graft donor. The V gene is TRBV5-1, the J gene TRBJ1-1; 7 bases match TRBD1. The material sequenced was PBMCs, mostly from graft donor cells, taken 60 days after TCRalphabeta/CD19-depleted stem cell transplant. CDR3: CASSTRTGNTEAFF. Written as DNA, the CDR3 is TGCGCCAGCAGCACGCGGACAGGGAACACTGAAGCTTTCTTT.